This T cell receptor (beta chain) is from a study of T cell responses to AZD1222 COVID-19 vaccine. Trimming cost V 6 bases and J 4 bases, with 12 bases left between them. This CDR3 is built from 13 residues. Germline V gives CDR1 LGHNA, CDR2 YNFKEQ. Assay used: immunoSEQ multiplex PCR; TCRdb lists only in-frame clones, some missing. The table records about 180,000 clones, just under 95% of them present only once. The sample was peripheral blood, taken 28 days after the second dose of the MenACWY control vaccine. The chain uses TRBV4-2 and TRBJ1-1; D is perhaps TRBD1 (5 bases). This receptor was obtained from an adult who received the MenACWY meningococcal vaccine as a control. In DNA form, the CDR3 reads TGTGCCAGCAGGGGGGTAAGTAGCACTGAAGCTTTCTTT. It yields the protein CASRGVSSTEAFF.